The 18 T cell receptor beta chains presented below share a single source sample, sequenced in a study of blood T cell repertoires in COVID-19. Clones were sequenced by immunoSEQ multiplex PCR, and TCRdb holds only the in-frame ones, with some missing. The sample includes 250,000 or so clones, approximately 87% of them seen just once. The sequenced material came from peripheral blood. The receptors were sampled from a man aged 55 to 70 with acute or convalescent COVID-19.

The chain recombines TRBV6-2 or TRBV6-3 with TRBJ1-2; possible D gene TRBD1, 6 bases. Germline CDR1 and CDR2: MNHEY and SVGEGT. Trimming removed 5 bases from V and 8 bases from J, with 12 bases in between. CDR3 length: 12 amino acids. The CDR3 protein is CASSRDRIGYTF. CDR3 nucleotides: TGTGCCAGCAGTCGCGACAGGATCGGCTACACCTTC.

The chain has TRBV28 and TRBJ1-2; no clear D. The CDR3 sequence is 14 residues long. From germline, CDR1 is MDHEN and CDR2 SYDVKM. The ends were cut back, 5 bases at V and 0 bases at J, with 10 bases in the middle. The chain's CDR3 is CASSQASSNYGYTF. In DNA, the CDR3 is TGTGCCAGCAGTCAGGCGTCCTCTAACTATGGCTACACCTTC.

V gene TRBV11-3 combines with J gene TRBJ1-3; D may be TRBD1 (5 bases). This CDR3 has 13 amino acids. V lost 0 bases, J lost 7 bases, and 7 bases lay in between. Germline lookup yields CDR1 SGHNT and CDR2 YENEEA. CDR3 DNA: TGTGCCAGCAGCTTAGAACCAGGGAACACCATATATTTT. Amino acid sequence: CASSLEPGNTIYF.

The chain employs TRBV6-5 and TRBJ2-7; 8 nucleotides line up with TRBD2. The V segment lost 7 bases and the J segment 4 bases; nucleotides outside the gene matches: 6. The CDR3 runs to 13 residues. CDR1 is MNHEY, CDR2 SVGAGI, per germline. DNA for the CDR3: TGTGCCAGCATAGGACTAGCCGGGTACGAGCAGTACTTC. Its translation: CASIGLAGYEQYF.

The chain carries TRBV7-3 and TRBJ2-5; no firm D call. The V end lost 2 bases, the J end lost 4 bases, and 8 bases lay between the germline ends. There are 13 residues in the CDR3. Germline lookup yields CDR1 SGHTA and CDR2 FQGTGA. Written as DNA, the CDR3 is TGTGCCAGCAGCTTAGTCCTAGGAGAGACCCAGTACTTC. It translates to CASSLVLGETQYF.

The genes are TRBV13 and TRBJ2-1; 7 nucleotides agree with TRBD1. The CDR3 is made up of 14 amino acids. The germline V gene encodes CDR1 PRHDT and CDR2 FYEKMQ (reference sequence). With 7 bases clipped from V and 2 bases from J, the junction kept 5 bases outside the gene matches. The CDR3 region has the DNA TGTGCCAGCAACCTGGACAGGACCTACAATGAGCAGTTCTTC. Translation: CASNLDRTYNEQFF. The whole variable domain, remainder taken from reference TRBV13 and TRBJ2-1, is AAGVIQSPRHLIKEKRETATLKCYPIPRHDTVYWYQQGPGQDPQFLISFYEKMQSDKGSIPDRFSAQQFSDYHSELNMSSLELGDSALYFCASNLDRTYNEQFFGPGTRLTVL.

The chain employs TRBV25-1 and TRBJ2-1; 7 nucleotides align to TRBD2. The V segment lost 1 base and the J segment 9 bases; nucleotides outside the gene matches: 12. Per the germline V gene, CDR1 is MGHDK and CDR2 is SYGVNS. The CDR3 is 16 amino acids. CDR3 amino acids: CASSEWGGSAVGEQFF. The CDR3 bases are TGTGCCAGCAGTGAATGGGGCGGGAGTGCGGTAGGTGAGCAGTTCTTC.

This sequence joins TRBV6-1 and TRBJ1-6, with TRBD1 identical over 7 bases. With 3 bases clipped from V and 7 bases from J, the junction kept 3 bases outside the gene matches. This CDR3 region has 14 residues. Germline CDR1 is MNHNS and CDR2 is SASEGT. CDR3 protein: CASSDGTANSPLHF. The CDR3 coding sequence is TGTGCCAGCAGTGACGGGACAGCCAATTCACCCCTCCACTTT.

The chain couples TRBV14 to TRBJ1-2; D unclear. Per germline, CDR1 SGHDN and CDR2 FVKESK. Trimming took off 0 bases at V and 5 bases at J, with 7 bases between the two ends. The CDR3 covers 13 residues. CDR3 loop: CASSQEEGYGYTF. The CDR3 region has the DNA TGTGCCAGCAGCCAAGAAGAGGGTTATGGCTACACCTTC.

The V call is TRBV7-2, the J call TRBJ1-2, with 8 positions matching TRBD1. The CDR3 has 14 residues. Germline lookup yields CDR1 SGHTA and CDR2 FQGNSA. Losses at the gene ends were 5 bases for V and 6 bases for J; bases not matched to a gene: 8. CDR3 loop: CASSQRQGTDGYTF. DNA for the CDR3: TGTGCCAGCAGCCAAAGACAGGGGACGGATGGCTACACCTTC.

J is TRBJ2-3 and V is TRBV5-1; D gene ambiguous. This CDR3 contains 13 residues. Trimming cost V 0 bases and J 6 bases, with 8 bases left between them. CDR1 is SGHRS, CDR2 YFSETQ, per germline. The chain's CDR3 is CASSLGSMDTQYF. CDR3 coding DNA: TGCGCCAGCAGCTTGGGTAGCATGGATACGCAGTATTTT. The full variable domain, its missing parts supplied by reference TRBV5-1 and TRBJ2-3, is KAGVTQTPRYLIKTRGQQVTLSCSPISGHRSVSWYQQTPGQGLQFLFEYFSETQRNKGNFPGRFSGRQFSNSRSEMNVSTLELGDSALYLCASSLGSMDTQYFGPGTRLTVL.

The chain has TRBV19 and TRBJ1-2, with D tentatively TRBD1 (6 bases). This CDR3 has 13 residues. V lost 6 bases, J lost 5 bases, and 13 bases lay in between. The germline V gene encodes CDR1 LNHDA and CDR2 SQIVND (reference sequence). The DNA of the CDR3 is TGTGCCAGTAGCGCCGGGACATTGTATGGCTACACCTTC. Protein sequence: CASSAGTLYGYTF.

V is TRBV18 and J is TRBJ1-1; TRBD1 matches 8 bases. From germline, CDR1 is KGHSH and CDR2 LQKENI. The CDR3 is 16 amino acids. Losses at the gene ends were 6 bases for V and 1 base for J; bases not matched to a gene: 10. The CDR3 bases are TGTGCCAGCTCCCCAAAGGGACAGGCCGGGAACACTGAAGCTTTCTTT. Residues: CASSPKGQAGNTEAFF.

The chain uses TRBV19 and TRBJ1-5; D is unresolved. With 3 bases removed from V and 2 bases from J, the gap between germline ends came to 11 bases. The CDR3 is made up of 15 amino acids. Germline V gene data show CDR1 as LNHDA and CDR2 as SQIVND (reference sequence). For the CDR3, the DNA is TGTGCCAGTAGTATGGGCCAGGCAGGCAATCAGCCCCAGCATTTT. As protein: CASSMGQAGNQPQHF.

V and J are TRBV9 and TRBJ2-7; 9 bases are shared with TRBD2. The CDR3 contains 15 residues. Germline V gene data show CDR1 as SGDLS and CDR2 as YYNGEE. V trimming: 3 bases; J trimming: 4 bases; junction bases outside the gene matches: 8. The CDR3 protein is CASSAHSGSGYEQYF. The CDR3 coding sequence is TGTGCCAGCAGCGCGCATAGCGGGAGTGGATACGAGCAGTACTTC.

J is TRBJ1-2 and V is TRBV19, with 10 positions matching TRBD1. CDR1 is LNHDA and CDR2 is SQIVND in the germline V gene (reference sequence). The CDR3 spans 17 residues. Trimming cost V 5 bases and J 3 bases; bases outside gene matches: 12. The CDR3 is CASSARTGGIYDYGYTF. The CDR3 nucleotides read TGTGCCAGTAGTGCCCGGACAGGGGGAATTTACGACTATGGCTACACCTTC.

The CDR3 protein is CASSYSTGQPQHF. The CDR3 nucleotides are TGTGCCAGCAGTTACTCAACGGGGCAGCCCCAGCATTTT. This chain connects TRBV6-2 or TRBV6-3 to TRBJ1-5; D unresolved. The ends were cut back, 0 bases at V and 7 bases at J, with 7 bases in the middle. The CDR3 has 13 amino acids. Germline V CDR1 and CDR2: MNHEY, SVGEGT.

The CDR3 loop is CASSTLVGTGNEKLFF. The CDR3, as DNA: TGCGCCAGCAGCACCCTGGTAGGGACTGGGAATGAAAAACTGTTTTTT. This rearrangement joins TRBV5-1 to TRBJ1-4, with D possibly TRBD1 on 5 matching bases. The CDR3 runs 16 residues. The ends were cut back, 4 bases at V and 5 bases at J, with 18 bases in the middle. Germline lookup yields CDR1 SGHRS and CDR2 YFSETQ.